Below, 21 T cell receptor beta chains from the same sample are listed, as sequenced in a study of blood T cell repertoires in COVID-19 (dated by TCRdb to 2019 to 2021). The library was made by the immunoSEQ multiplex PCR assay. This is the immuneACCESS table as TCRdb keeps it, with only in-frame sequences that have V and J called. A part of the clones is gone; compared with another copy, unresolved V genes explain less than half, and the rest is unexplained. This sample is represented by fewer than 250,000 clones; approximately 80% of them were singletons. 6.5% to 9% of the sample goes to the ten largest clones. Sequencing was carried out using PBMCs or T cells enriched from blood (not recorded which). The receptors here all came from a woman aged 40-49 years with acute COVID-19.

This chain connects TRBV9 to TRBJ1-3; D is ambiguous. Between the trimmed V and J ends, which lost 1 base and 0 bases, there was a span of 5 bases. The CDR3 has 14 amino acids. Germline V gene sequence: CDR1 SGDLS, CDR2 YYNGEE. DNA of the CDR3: TGTGCCAGCAGCGTAACTCACTCTGGAAACACCATATATTTT. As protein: CASSVTHSGNTIYF. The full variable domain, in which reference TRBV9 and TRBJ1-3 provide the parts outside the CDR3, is DSGVTQTPKHLITATGQRVTLRCSPRSGDLSVYWYQQSLDQGLQFLIQYYNGEERAKGNILERFSAQQFPDLHSELNLSSLELGDSALYFCASSVTHSGNTIYFGEGSWLTVV.

The CDR3 bases are TGTGCCAGCAGCTGGCCTGGACAGGGGGCCTACGAGCAGTACTTC. It codes for CASSWPGQGAYEQYF. This chain links TRBV7-2 with TRBJ2-7; 10 nucleotides agree with TRBD1. Germline CDR1 is SGHTA and CDR2 is FQGNSA. CDR3 size: 15 residues. V shed 4 bases, J shed 2 bases, and the junction held 5 bases outside the gene matches. Combining the CDR3 with reference TRBV7-2 and TRBJ2-7 gives the whole variable domain GAGVSQSPSNKVTEKGKDVELRCDPISGHTALYWYRQSLGQGLEFLIYFQGNSAPDKSGLPSDRFSAERTGGSVSTLTIQRTQQEDSAVYLCASSWPGQGAYEQYFGPGTRLTVT.

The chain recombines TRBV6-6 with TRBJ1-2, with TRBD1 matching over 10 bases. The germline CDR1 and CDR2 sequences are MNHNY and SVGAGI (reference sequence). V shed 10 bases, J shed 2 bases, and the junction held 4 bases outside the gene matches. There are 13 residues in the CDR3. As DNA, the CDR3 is TGTGCCATTGGGGGACAGGGGAACTATGGCTACACCTTC. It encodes CAIGGQGNYGYTF.

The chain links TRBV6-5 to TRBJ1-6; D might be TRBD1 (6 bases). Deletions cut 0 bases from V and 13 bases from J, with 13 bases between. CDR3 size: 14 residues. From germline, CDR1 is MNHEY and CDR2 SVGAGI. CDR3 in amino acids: CASSYSFRQGPLHF. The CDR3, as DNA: TGTGCCAGCAGTTACTCATTCCGGCAGGGGCCCCTCCACTTT.

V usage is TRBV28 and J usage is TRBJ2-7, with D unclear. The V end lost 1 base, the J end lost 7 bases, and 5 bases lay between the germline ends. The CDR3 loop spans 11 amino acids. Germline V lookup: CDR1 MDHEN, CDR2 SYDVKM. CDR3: CASSLFPEQYF. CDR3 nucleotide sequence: TGTGCCAGCAGTTTATTTCCAGAGCAGTACTTC.

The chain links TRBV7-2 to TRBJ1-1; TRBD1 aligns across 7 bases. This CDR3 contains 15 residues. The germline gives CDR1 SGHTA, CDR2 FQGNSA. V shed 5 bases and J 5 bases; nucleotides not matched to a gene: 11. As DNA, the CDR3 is TGTGCCAGCAGCGATTCGACAGGGTATGGTACTGAAGCTTTCTTT. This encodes CASSDSTGYGTEAFF.

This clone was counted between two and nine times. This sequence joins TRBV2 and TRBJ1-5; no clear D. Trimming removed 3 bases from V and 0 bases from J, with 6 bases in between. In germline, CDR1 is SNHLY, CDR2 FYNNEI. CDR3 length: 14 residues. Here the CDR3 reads CASSDGISNQPQHF. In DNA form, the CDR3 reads TGTGCCAGCAGTGACGGTATTAGCAATCAGCCCCAGCATTTT.

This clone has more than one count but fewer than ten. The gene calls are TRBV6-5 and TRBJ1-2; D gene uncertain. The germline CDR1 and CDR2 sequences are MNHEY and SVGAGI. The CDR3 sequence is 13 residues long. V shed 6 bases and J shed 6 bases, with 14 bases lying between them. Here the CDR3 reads CASSLGRNNGYTF. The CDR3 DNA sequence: TGTGCCAGCAGCCTCGGGAGGAACAATGGCTACACCTTC.

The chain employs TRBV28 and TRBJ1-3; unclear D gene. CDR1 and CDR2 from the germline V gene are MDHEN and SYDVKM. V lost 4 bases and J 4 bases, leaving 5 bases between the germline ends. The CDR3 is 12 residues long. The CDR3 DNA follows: TGTGCCAGCAGTTCAGGAGGAAACACCATATATTTT. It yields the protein CASSSGGNTIYF.

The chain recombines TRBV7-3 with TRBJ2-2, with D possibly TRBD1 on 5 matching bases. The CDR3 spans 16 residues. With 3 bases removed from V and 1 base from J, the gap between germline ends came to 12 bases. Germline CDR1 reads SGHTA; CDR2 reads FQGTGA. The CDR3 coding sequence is TGTGCCAGCAGCTTGAGGACAACCGTGAACACCGGGGAGCTGTTTTTT. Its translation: CASSLRTTVNTGELFF.

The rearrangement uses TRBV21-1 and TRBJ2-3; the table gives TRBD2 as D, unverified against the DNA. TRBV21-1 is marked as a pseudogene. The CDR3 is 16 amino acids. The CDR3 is CASSKDGRGAVDTQYF. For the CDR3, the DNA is TGTGCCAGCAGCAAAGACGGTCGCGGGGCGGTAGATACGCAGTATTTT.

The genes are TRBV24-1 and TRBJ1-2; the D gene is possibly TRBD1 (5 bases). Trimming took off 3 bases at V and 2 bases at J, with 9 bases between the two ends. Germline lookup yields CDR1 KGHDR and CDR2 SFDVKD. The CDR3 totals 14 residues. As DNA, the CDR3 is TGTGCCACCAGTGATCGGGCAGGGAACTATGGCTACACCTTC. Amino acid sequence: CATSDRAGNYGYTF.

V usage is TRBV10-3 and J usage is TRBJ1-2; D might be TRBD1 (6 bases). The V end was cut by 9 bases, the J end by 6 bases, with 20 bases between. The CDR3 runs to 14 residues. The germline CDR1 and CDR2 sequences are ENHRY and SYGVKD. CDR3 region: CAITRQAVTDGYTF. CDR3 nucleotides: TGTGCCATTACTAGACAGGCAGTGACGGATGGCTACACCTTC.

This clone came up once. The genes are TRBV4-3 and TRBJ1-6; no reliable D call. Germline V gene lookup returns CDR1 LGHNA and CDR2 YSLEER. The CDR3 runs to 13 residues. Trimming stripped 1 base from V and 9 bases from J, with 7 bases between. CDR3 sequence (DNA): TGCGCCAGCAGCCAAGTAACAAGTTCACCCCTCCACTTT. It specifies CASSQVTSSPLHF.

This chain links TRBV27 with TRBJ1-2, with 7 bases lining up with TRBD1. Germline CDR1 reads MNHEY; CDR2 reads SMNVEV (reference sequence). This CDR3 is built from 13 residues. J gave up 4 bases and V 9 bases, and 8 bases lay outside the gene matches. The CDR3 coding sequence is TGTGCCAGAGATGACAGGGTGGTCTATGGCTACACCTTC. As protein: CARDDRVVYGYTF.

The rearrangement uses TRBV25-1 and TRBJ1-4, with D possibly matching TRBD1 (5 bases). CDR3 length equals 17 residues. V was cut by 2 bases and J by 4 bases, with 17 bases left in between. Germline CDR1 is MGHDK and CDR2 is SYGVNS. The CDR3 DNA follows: TGTGCCAGCAGTGAACAAGGGGCCCACTTAATTAATGAAAAACTGTTTTTT. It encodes CASSEQGAHLINEKLFF.

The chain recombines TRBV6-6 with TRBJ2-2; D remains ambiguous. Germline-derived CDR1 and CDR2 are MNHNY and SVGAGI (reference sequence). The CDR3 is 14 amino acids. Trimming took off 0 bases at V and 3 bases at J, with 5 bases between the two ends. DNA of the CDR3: TGTGCCAGCAGTTACTCCGGAGACACCGGGGAGCTGTTTTTT. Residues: CASSYSGDTGELFF.

In DNA, the CDR3 is TGTGCCAGCAGTTTTCTCCAGGGGGCAGCCAAAAACATTCAGTACTTC. Amino acid sequence: CASSFLQGAAKNIQYF. The chain couples TRBV28 to TRBJ2-4, with 8 bases lining up with TRBD1. Trimming took 3 bases from V and 0 from J; bases not matched to a gene: 4. This CDR3 is built from 16 residues. Germline lookup yields CDR1 MDHEN and CDR2 SYDVKM. Full variable domain (remainder filled in from reference TRBV28 and TRBJ2-4): DVKVTQSSRYLVKRTGEKVFLECVQDMDHENMFWYRQDPGLGLRLIYFSYDVKMKEKGDIPEGYSVSREKKERFSLILESASTNQTSMYLCASSFLQGAAKNIQYFGAGTRLSVL.

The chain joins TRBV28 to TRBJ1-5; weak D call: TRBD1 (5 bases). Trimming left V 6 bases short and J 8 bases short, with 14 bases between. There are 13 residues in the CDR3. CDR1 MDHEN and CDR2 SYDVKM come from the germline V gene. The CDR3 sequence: CASRAGLSEPQHF. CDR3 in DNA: TGTGCCAGCAGAGCAGGGCTATCGGAGCCCCAGCATTTT.

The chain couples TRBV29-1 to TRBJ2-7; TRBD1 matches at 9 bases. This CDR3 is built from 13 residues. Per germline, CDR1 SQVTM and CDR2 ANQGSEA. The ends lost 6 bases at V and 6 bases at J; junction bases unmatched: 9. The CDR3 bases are TGCAGCGTCGAACAGGGGGCGACGGGCGAGCAGTACTTC. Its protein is CSVEQGATGEQYF.

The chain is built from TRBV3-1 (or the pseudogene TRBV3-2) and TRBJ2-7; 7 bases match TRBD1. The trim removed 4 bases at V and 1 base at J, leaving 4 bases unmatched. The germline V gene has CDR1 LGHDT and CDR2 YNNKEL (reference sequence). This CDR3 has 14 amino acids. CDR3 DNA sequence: TGTGCCAGCAGCCGACAGGGTCCTTCCTACGAGCAGTACTTC. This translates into CASSRQGPSYEQYF.